Below are 5 T cell receptor beta chains sequenced from a single sample in a study of blood T cell repertoires in COVID-19. Sequencing was performed with immunoSEQ multiplex PCR; in TCRdb, only in-frame clones are kept and a portion is missing. The sample carries about 70,000 clones, about nine tenths recorded once. The sequencing sample was made of peripheral blood. The receptors shown here come from a man between 45 and 60 years old with active COVID-19.

The CDR3 protein is CASSLASGRPLETQYF. DNA of the CDR3: TGTGCCAGCAGTTTAGCCAGCGGGAGGCCGTTAGAGACCCAGTACTTC. The rearrangement uses TRBV28 and TRBJ2-5; 9 nucleotides align to TRBD2. This CDR3 has 16 residues. The V and J ends lost 2 bases and 4 bases, in that order; junction bases with no gene match: 8. CDR1 and CDR2 (germline): MDHEN, SYDVKM.

The chain employs TRBV15 and TRBJ2-7; 11 positions match TRBD2. J lost 6 bases, V lost 1 base, and 2 bases had no gene match. The CDR3 loop spans 14 amino acids. From germline, CDR1 is LNHNV and CDR2 YYDKDF (reference sequence). The chain's CDR3 is CATSRAGTSGEQYF. CDR3 nucleotide sequence: TGTGCCACCAGCAGAGCCGGGACTAGCGGCGAGCAGTACTTC. Using reference TRBV15 and TRBJ2-7 for the parts outside the CDR3, the full variable domain is DAMVIQNPRYQVTQFGKPVTLSCSQTLNHNVMYWYQQKSSQAPKLLFHYYDKDFNNEADTPDNFQSRRPNTSFCFLDIRSPGLGDTAMYLCATSRAGTSGEQYFGPGTRLTVT.

The rearrangement joins TRBV7-2 to TRBJ2-3; D is undetermined. CDR1 and CDR2 (germline): SGHTA, FQGNSA. The CDR3 contains 11 residues. Trimming left V 4 bases short and J 4 bases short, with 3 bases between. This CDR3 is CASSSSDTQYF. CDR3 in DNA: TGTGCCAGCAGCTCATCAGATACGCAGTATTTT.

The chain employs TRBV28 and TRBJ2-7; the match to TRBD2 covers 9 bases. Per germline, CDR1 MDHEN and CDR2 SYDVKM. The V and J ends lost 5 bases and 2 bases, in that order; junction bases with no gene match: 7. The CDR3 has 15 residues. CDR3 DNA sequence: TGTGCCAGCAGTCTCGGACTAGCGAGAGCCTACGAGCAGTACTTC. Translating it yields CASSLGLARAYEQYF.

V gene TRBV6-2 or TRBV6-3 combines with J gene TRBJ2-1; 12 positions agree with TRBD2. Germline CDR1 MNHEY, CDR2 SVGEGT. This CDR3 is built from 16 residues. With 2 bases clipped from V and 6 bases from J, the junction kept 5 bases outside the gene matches. Here the CDR3 reads CASSYRLAGGPNEQFF. The CDR3 DNA follows: TGTGCCAGCAGTTACAGGCTAGCGGGAGGGCCCAATGAGCAGTTCTTC.